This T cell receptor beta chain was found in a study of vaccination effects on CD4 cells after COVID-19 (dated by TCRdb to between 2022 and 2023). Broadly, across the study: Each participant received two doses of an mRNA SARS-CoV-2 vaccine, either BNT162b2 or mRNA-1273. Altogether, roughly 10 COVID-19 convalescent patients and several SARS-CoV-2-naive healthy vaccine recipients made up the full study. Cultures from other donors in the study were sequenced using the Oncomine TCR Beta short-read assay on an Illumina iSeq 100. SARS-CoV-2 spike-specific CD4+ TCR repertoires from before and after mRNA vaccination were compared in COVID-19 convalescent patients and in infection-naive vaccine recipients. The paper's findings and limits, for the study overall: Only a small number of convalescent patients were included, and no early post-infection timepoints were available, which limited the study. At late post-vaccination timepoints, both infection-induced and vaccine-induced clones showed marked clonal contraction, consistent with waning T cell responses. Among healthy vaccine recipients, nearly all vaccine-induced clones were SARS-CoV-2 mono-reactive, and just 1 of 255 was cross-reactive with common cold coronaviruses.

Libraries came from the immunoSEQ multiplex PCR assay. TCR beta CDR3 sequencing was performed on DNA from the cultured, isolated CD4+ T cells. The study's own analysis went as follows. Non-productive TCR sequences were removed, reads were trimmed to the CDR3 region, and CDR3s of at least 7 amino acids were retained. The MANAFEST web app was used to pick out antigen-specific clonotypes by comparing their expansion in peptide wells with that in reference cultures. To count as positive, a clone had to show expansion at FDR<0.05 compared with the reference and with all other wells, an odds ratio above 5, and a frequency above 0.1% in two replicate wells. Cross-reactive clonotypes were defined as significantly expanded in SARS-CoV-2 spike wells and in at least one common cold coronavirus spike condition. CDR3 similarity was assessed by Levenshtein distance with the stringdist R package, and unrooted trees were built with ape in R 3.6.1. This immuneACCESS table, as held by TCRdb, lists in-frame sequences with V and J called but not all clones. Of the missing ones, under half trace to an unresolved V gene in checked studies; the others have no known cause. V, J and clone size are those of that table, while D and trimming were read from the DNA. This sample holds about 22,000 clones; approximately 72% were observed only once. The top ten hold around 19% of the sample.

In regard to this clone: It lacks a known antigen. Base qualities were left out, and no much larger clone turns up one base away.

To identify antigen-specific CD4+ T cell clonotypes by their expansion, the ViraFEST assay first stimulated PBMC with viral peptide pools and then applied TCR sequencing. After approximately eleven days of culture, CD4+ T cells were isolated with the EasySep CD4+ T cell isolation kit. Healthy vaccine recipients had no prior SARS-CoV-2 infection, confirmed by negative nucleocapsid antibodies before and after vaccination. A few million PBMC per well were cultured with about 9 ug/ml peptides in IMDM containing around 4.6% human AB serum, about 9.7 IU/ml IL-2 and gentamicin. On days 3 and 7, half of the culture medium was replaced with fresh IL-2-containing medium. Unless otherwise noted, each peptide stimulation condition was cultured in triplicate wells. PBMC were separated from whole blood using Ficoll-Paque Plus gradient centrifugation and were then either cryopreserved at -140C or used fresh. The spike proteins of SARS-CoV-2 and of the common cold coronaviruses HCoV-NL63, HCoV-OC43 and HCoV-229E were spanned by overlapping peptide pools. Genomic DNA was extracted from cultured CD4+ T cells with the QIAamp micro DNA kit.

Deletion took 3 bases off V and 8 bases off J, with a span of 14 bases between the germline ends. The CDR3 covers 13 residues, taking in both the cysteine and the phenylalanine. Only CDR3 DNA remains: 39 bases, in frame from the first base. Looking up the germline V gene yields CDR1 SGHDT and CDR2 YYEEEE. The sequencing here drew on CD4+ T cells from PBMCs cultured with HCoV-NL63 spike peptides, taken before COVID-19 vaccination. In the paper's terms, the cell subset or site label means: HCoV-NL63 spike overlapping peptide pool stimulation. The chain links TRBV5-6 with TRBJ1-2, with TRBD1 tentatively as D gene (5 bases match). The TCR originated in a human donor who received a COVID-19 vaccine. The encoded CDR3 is CASSSDIFHGYTF. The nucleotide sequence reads TGTGCCAGCAGCTCGGACATTTTCCACGGCTACACCTTC. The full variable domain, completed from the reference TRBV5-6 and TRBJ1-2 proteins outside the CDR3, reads DAGVTQSPTHLIKTRGQQVTLRCSPKSGHDTVSWYQQALGQGPQFIFQYYEEEERQRGNFPDRFSGHQFPNYSSELNVNALLLGDSALYLCASSSDIFHGYTFGSGTRLTVV.